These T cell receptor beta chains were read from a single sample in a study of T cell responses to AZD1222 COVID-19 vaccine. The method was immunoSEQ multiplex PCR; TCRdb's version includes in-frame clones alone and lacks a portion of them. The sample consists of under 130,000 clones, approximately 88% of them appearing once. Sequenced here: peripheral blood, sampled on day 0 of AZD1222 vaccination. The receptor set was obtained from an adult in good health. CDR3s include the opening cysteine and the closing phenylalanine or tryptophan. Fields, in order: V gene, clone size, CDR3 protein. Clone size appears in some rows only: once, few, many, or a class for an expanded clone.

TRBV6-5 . CASSYSRQGAGELFF
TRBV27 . CASSLTGDVQYF
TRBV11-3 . CASSLEGQYNEQFF
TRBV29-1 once CSVAGDRGSYETQYF
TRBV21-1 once CASPLPNRGGTEAFF
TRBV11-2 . CASSFGGRNYEQYF
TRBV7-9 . CASSLAGARGAEKLFF
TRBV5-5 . CASSWTPGRLGGEQYF
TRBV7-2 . CASTDRGGNSPLHF
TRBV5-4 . CAGGYSAGRGDYGYTF
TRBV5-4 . CASSANSDYGYTF
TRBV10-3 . CAISESGVHEQYF
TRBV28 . CASSPGGVAGIQETQYF
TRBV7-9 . CASSQELGEQFF
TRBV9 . CASSVGEGAYNSPLHF
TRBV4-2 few CASRRTGTTYEQYF
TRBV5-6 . CASSLAALPSRYTF
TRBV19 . CASTHTGGITEAFF
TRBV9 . CASRGPTDTQYF
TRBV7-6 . CASSSDLGQPQHF
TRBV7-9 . CASSLNPDRLYGYTF
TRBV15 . CATSTDRQGVITDTQYF
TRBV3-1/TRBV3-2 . CASSPRGSGANVLTF
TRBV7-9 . CASSRARGEAFF
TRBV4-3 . CASSPGDRGRGYTF
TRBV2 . CASSIERGNQPQHF
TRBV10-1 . CASSEYRGRVLGSYEQYF
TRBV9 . CASSSQGPVAFF
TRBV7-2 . CASSSDSLNEQFF
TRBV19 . CAASGRITDTQYF
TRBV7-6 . CASSLVGSGAVDEQFF
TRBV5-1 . CASSLEAGSYGYTF
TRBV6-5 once CASRRTGRNQPQHF
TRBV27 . CASAITRSAEAFF
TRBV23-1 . CASRPNAPPEVYEQYF
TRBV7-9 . CASSLLQGRNTEAFF
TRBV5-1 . CASSPFANRDIGELFF
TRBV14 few CASSQNRAEAHGEKLFF
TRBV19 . CATSYGEGGPRNEQFF
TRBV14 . CASSQMSGSNQPQHF
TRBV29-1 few CSTWTATGEQYF
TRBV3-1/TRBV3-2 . CASSFGTSGGYEQYF
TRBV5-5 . CASRDRGRTDTQYF
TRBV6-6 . CASYTSSGENTEAFF
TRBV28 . CASSVPSGSTTGELFF
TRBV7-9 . CASSPQAAHYGYTF
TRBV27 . CASSDRGLAGANEQFF
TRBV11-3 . CASSSGTGSTDTQYF
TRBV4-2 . CASSQDRGRWSDTQYF
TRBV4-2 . CASSYTDKSNYGYTF
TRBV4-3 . CASSQDRTSNEQFF
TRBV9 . CASSVGGYRTEAFF
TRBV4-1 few CASSQEKWVYYGYTF
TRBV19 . CASRLTGGSEQYF
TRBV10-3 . CAISDLFNQPQHF
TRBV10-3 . CAISVRGGSYNEQFF
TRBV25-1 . CASSEWDRADNSPLHF
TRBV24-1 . CATSDLKAATDTQYF
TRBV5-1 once CASSLLANTGELFF